This is a list of T cell receptor beta chains from one sample in a study of shared clonotypes between healthy human individuals. Assay: immunoSEQ multiplex PCR; the TCRdb copy retains only in-frame clones and omits some. This table holds about 490,000 clones, 76% found once. Sequences were obtained from PBMCs. All receptors derive from a woman aged 35 to 49 in good health. Some clones in this sample may be carry-over from other donors' samples. Both conserved end residues are part of each CDR3. A D gene is named only where the DNA matches it firmly. Clone size is shown for a subset of rows, as once, few, many or a class of expanded clone.

d_call | v_call | clone_size | cdr3_aa
NA | TRBV7-6 | NA | CASTAHILGGRYEQYF
NA | TRBV2 | once | CASSLYNSGANVLTF
TRBD2 | TRBV7-9 | NA | CASREGGSSDTQYF
NA | TRBV2 | NA | CASSVGGVLVEQFF
TRBD1 | TRBV19 | NA | CATGSGTADLAKNIQYF
TRBD1 | TRBV19 | NA | CASSGQVAVLTF
TRBD2 | TRBV28 | NA | CASRPTSGRYEQYF
NA | TRBV7-9 | NA | CASSWIENEKLFF
TRBD1 | TRBV11-2 | NA | CARPGTGYSPLHF
NA | TRBV28 | NA | CASSLYGTPEAFF
NA | TRBV19 | NA | CASTPPGRPLYGYTF
NA | TRBV7-3 | NA | CASSLGRDSSYEQYF
NA | TRBV4-3 | NA | CASSQGPSTGELFF
NA | TRBV30 | few | CAWTPTGDIGTYEQYF
NA | TRBV5-5 | NA | CASSLSGGTEAFF
NA | TRBV7-9 | NA | CASSLGSYNEQFF
NA | TRBV7-9 | NA | CASSFYGYAYEQYF
NA | TRBV15 | NA | CATSRDRGSEAFF
NA | TRBV6-6 | NA | CASSYHRLAPPRGLFF
TRBD1 | TRBV4-1 | once | CASSRPRSDRGGGYTF
TRBD1 | TRBV10-3 | few | CAIRTGEPTGELFF
NA | TRBV9 | once | CASSPSRSSNTQYF
NA | TRBV7-6 | once | CASSLFGGDEQFF
TRBD2 | TRBV4-1 | NA | CASSQDRGEGLGVGELFF
NA | TRBV28 | NA | CASSSPGTYGYTF
TRBD2 | TRBV18 | NA | CASSPGLAGGLHTDTQYF
NA | TRBV2 | few | CAGKLYDTGELFF
NA | TRBV5-1 | NA | CASSLRGLSGELFF
TRBD1 | TRBV5-5 | NA | CASSWGTGNGNQPQHF
TRBD1 | TRBV28 | NA | CASSELRGPSYEQYF
NA | TRBV6-1 | NA | CASSDPGTPSSYEQYF
NA | TRBV5-6 | NA | CASSLLDSYEQYF
TRBD2 | TRBV9 | NA | CASSALAGGPGGELFF
NA | TRBV27 | once | CASSSYWESEAFF
TRBD2 | TRBV7-3 | NA | CASSSPTSGPNNEQFF
TRBD2 | TRBV19 | NA | CASSTGLAGHNEQFF
NA | TRBV28 | NA | CASSFGRRLGGELFF
NA | TRBV5-5 | NA | CASSPRSYEQYF
NA | TRBV6-1 | few | CASSEANGARGYTF
TRBD1 | TRBV5-1 | once | CASTPTGQGYEKLFF
NA | TRBV6-6 | NA | CASSYPRDGIYGYTF
TRBD2 | TRBV11-3 | once | CASSPRVHGRPGEQYF
NA | TRBV30 | once | CAWSVVGGGYEQYF
TRBD2 | TRBV6-1 | NA | CASRLAGENTDTQYF
TRBD1 | TRBV7-9 | few | CASSPPPGQGARGGYTF
TRBD1 | TRBV19 | NA | CASSPSGGSQPQHF
TRBD2 | TRBV9 | NA | CASSRTSGRNEQFF
NA | TRBV28 | once | CASSLGRGYGYTF
TRBD1 | TRBV5-8 | NA | CASSLDRGGQPQHF
NA | TRBV6-1 | NA | CASSERGQLGDEQFF
TRBD2 | TRBV5-4 | few | CASSPGLAGDTQYF
TRBD1 | TRBV25-1 | many | CASSDADRDDYEQYF
NA | TRBV28 | NA | CASSTRLSSYEQYF
TRBD2 | TRBV5-4 | NA | CASSQGLGYTGELFF
TRBD1 | TRBV30 | NA | CAWSYGQENSPLHF
NA | TRBV11-2 | NA | CASSLLANLGDTQYF
NA | TRBV18 | NA | CASSLSVASGELFF
TRBD2 | TRBV30 | NA | CAWSAGLAPDEQYF
TRBD1 | TRBV6-6 | NA | CASRRTGDATNEKLFF